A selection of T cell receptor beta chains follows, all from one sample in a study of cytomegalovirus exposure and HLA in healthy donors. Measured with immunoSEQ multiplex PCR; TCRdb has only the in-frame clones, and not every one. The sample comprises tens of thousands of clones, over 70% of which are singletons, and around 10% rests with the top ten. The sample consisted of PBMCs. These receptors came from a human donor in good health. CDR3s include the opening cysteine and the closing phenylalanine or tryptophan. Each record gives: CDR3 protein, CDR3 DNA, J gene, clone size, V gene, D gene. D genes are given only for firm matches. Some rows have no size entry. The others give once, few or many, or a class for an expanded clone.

CASSYDRGPGNTIYF,TGTGCCAGCAGTTACGACAGGGGGCCTGGAAACACCATATATTTT,TRBJ1-3,.,TRBV6-5,TRBD1
CASTLPGASTEAFF,TGTGCCAGCACTCTCCCAGGGGCTTCCACTGAAGCTTTCTTT,TRBJ1-1,.,TRBV28,.
CASSQETANEKLFF,TGTGCCAGCAGCCAAGAGACAGCTAATGAAAAACTGTTTTTT,TRBJ1-4,.,TRBV4-2,.
CASSWRLTGGTEAFF,TGTGCCAGCAGTTGGCGATTAACAGGGGGCACTGAAGCTTTCTTT,TRBJ1-1,few,TRBV6-1,TRBD1
CASSRTGADTQYF,TGTGCCAGCAGCCGGACAGGGGCAGATACGCAGTATTTT,TRBJ2-3,.,TRBV7-3,TRBD1
CASSLYSENTEAFF,TGTGCCAGCAGCTTATATTCAGAGAACACTGAAGCTTTCTTT,TRBJ1-1,.,TRBV7-9,.
CSVEMGGGETQYF,TGCAGCGTTGAAATGGGAGGTGGGGAGACCCAGTACTTC,TRBJ2-5,.,TRBV29-1,.
CASSLGFSLAETQYF,TGTGCCAGCAGCTTAGGCTTCTCTCTAGCGGAGACCCAGTACTTC,TRBJ2-5,.,TRBV7-2,.
CASRGTGSSQPQHF,TGTGCCAGCAGAGGGACAGGGTCTAGTCAGCCCCAGCATTTT,TRBJ1-5,.,TRBV2,TRBD1
CASSSGTSGRGSEQFF,TGTGCCAGCAGCTCGGGGACTAGCGGGAGGGGAAGTGAGCAGTTCTTC,TRBJ2-1,.,TRBV5-4,TRBD2
CASSPPLGQGDHEQYF,TGTGCCAGCTCACCACCGCTGGGACAGGGGGATCACGAGCAGTACTTC,TRBJ2-7,.,TRBV18,TRBD1
CASSQEPGGRVKYF,TGCGCCAGCAGCCAAGAGCCAGGGGGTCGCGTGAAGTACTTC,TRBJ2-7,.,TRBV4-1,TRBD1